This T cell receptor (beta chain) was identified during a study of T cell repertoires in cytomegalovirus infection. On the study more broadly: Through public TCR beta signatures, both CMV infection and matching HLA type were indicated. Findings of the study overall: Based on cumulative public TCR beta family frequency, carriers of CMV plus the relevant HLA were identified. There were HLA-C-restricted CMV-specific TCR beta clonotypes dominating the ex vivo response.

TCRdb fed the reads into MiXCR, producing one record per CDR3 protein. The sample contains approximately 500,000 distinct CDR3 sequences, 16% of which appear only once. Trimming stripped 3 bases from V and 2 bases from J, with 12 bases between. In germline, CDR1 is MDHEN, CDR2 SYDVKM. The CDR3 spans 15 residues. This clonotype was seen ten or more times. The antigen is unknown. The TCR was taken from a human donor in good health (CMV status not recorded). Some clones in this sample may be carry-over from other donors' samples. What was sequenced was CD8+ T cells from PBMCs. This sequence joins TRBV28 and TRBJ2-3, with a tentative D call TRBD2 (5 bases). CDR3 in amino acids: CASSFRSGNTDTQYF. The DNA for the CDR3 is TGTGCCAGCAGTTTCCGGAGCGGCAACACAGATACGCAGTATTTT.